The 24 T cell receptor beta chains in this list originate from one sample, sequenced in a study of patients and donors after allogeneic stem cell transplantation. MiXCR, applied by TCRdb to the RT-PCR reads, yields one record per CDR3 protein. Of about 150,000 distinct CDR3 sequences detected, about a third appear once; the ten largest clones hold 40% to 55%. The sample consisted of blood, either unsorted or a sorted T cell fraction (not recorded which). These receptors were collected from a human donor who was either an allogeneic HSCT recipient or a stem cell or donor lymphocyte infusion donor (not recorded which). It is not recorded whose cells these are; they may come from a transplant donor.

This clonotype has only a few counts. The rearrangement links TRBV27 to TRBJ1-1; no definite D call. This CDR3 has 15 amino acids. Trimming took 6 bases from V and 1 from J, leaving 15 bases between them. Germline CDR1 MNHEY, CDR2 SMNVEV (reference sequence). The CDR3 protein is CASSLLLAKNTEAFF. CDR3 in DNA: TGTGCCAGCAGCCTGTTGTTAGCGAAGAACACTGAAGCTTTCTTT.

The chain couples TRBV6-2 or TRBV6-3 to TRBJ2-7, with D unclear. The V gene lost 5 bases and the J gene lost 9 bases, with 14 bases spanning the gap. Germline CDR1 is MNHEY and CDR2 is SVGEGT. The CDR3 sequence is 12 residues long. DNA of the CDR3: TGTGCCAGCAGTCAGACGGAAAATCGGCAGTACTTC. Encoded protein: CASSQTENRQYF.

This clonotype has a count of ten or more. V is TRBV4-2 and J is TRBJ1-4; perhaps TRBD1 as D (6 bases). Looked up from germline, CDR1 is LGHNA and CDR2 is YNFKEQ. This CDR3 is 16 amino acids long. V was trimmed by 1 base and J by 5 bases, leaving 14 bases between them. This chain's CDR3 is CASSQAARQDNEKLFF. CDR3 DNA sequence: TGTGCCAGCAGCCAAGCGGCGAGACAGGACAATGAAAAACTGTTTTTT.

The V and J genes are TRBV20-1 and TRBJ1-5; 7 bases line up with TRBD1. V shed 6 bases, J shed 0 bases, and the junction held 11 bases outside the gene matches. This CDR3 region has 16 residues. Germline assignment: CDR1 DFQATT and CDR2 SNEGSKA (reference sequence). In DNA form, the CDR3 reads TGCAGTGCAACACAGGGGTTTAGTGTTAGCAATCAGCCCCAGCATTTT. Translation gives CSATQGFSVSNQPQHF.

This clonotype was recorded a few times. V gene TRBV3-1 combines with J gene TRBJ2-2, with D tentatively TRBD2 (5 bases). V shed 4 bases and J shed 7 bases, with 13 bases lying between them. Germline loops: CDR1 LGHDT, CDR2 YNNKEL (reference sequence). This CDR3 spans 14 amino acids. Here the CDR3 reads CASSRDAAGGELFF. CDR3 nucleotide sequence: TGTGCCAGCAGCCGGGATGCGGCGGGCGGGGAGCTGTTTTTT.

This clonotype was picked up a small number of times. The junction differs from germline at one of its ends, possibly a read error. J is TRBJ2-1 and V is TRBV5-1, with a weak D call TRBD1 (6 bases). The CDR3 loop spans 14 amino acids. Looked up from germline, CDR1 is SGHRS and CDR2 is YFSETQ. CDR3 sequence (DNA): TGCGCCAGCAGCTCGGATACAGGGTACAGTGAGCAGTTCTTC. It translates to CASSSDTGYSEQFF. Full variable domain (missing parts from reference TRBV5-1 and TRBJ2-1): KAGVTQTPRYLIKTRGQQVTLSCSPISGHRSVSWYQQTPGQGLQFLFEYFSETQRNKGNFPGRFSGRQFSNSRSEMNVSTLELGDSALYLCASSSDTGYSEQFFGPGTRLTVL.

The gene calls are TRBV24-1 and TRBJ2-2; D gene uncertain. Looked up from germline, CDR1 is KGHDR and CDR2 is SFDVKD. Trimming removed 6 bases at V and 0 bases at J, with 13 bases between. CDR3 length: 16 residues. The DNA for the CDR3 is TGTGCCACCAGTCCCGACCGACAAACGAACACCGGGGAGCTGTTTTTT. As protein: CATSPDRQTNTGELFF.

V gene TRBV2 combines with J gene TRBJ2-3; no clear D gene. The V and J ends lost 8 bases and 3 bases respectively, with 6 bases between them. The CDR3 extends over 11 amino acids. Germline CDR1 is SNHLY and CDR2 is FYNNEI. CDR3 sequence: CASGRTDTQYF. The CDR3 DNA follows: TGTGCCAGCGGACGGACAGATACGCAGTATTTT.

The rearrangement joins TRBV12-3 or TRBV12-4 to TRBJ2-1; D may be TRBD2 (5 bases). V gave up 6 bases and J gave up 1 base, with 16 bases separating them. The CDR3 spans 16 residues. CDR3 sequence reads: CASRLARTFSYNEQFF. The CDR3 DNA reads TGTGCCAGCAGACTCGCTCGGACTTTTTCCTACAATGAGCAGTTCTTC.

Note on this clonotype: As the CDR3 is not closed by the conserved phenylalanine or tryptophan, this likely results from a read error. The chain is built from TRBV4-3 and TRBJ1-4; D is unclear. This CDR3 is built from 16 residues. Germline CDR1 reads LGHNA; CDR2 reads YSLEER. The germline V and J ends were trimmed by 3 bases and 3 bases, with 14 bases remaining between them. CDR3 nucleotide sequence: TGCGCCAGCAGCCACCGCATCGGCAGCGCTAATGAAAAACTGTTTTTG. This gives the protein CASSHRIGSANEKLFL.

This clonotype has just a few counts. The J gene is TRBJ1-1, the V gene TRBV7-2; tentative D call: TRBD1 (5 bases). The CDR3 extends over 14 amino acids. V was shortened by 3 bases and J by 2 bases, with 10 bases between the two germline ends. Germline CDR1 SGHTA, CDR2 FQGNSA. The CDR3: CASSFLGPNTEAFF. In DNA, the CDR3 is TGTGCCAGCAGCTTCTTGGGGCCAAACACTGAAGCTTTCTTT. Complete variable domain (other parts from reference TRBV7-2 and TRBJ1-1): GAGVSQSPSNKVTEKGKDVELRCDPISGHTALYWYRQSLGQGLEFLIYFQGNSAPDKSGLPSDRFSAERTGGSVSTLTIQRTQQEDSAVYLCASSFLGPNTEAFFGQGTRLTVV.

CDR3 nucleotides: TGCGCCAGCAGCTTAGAAGGCCGGGCCGACGAGCAGTACTTC. It yields the protein CASSLEGRADEQYF. The chain employs TRBV5-1 and TRBJ2-7; D unresolved. The CDR3 sequence is 14 residues long. V was trimmed by 2 bases and J by 5 bases, leaving 14 bases between them. Per germline, CDR1 SGHRS and CDR2 YFSETQ.

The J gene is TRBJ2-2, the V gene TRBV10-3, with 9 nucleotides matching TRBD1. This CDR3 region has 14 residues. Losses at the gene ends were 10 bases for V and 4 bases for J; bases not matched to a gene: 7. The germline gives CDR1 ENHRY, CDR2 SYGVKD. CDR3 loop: CATRTGASTGELFF. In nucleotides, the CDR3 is TGTGCCACCAGGACAGGGGCGTCCACCGGGGAGCTGTTTTTT.

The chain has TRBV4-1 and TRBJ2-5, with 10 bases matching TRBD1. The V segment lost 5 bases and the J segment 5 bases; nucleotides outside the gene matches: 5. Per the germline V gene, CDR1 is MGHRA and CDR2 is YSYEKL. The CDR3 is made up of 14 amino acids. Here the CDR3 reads CASSVDRGSETQYF. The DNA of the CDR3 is TGCGCCAGCAGCGTGGACAGGGGGTCGGAGACCCAGTACTTC.

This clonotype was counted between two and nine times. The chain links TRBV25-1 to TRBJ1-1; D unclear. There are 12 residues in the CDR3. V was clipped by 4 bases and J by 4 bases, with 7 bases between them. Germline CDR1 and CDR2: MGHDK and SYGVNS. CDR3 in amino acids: CASSGESTEAFF. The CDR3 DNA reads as TGTGCCAGCAGTGGAGAGAGCACTGAAGCTTTCTTT.

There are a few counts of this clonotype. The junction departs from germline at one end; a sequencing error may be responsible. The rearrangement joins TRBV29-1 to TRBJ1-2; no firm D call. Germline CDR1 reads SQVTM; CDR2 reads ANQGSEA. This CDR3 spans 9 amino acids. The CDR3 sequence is CSVNNGYTF. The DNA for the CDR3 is TGCAGCGTTAACAATGGCTACACCTTC.

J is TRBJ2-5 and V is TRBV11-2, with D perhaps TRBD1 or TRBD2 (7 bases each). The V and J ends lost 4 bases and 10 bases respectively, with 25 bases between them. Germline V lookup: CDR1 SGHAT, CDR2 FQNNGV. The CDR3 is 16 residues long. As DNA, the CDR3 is TGTGCCAGCAGCTCGCCAGCGGGACAGCCTCAAGAGGACCAGTACTTC. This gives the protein CASSSPAGQPQEDQYF.

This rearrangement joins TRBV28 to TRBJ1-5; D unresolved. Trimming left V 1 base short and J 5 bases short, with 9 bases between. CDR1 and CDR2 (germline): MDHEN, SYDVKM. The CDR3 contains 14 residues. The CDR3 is CASSLLEVDQPQHF. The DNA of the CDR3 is TGTGCCAGCAGTTTATTGGAAGTAGATCAGCCCCAGCATTTT.

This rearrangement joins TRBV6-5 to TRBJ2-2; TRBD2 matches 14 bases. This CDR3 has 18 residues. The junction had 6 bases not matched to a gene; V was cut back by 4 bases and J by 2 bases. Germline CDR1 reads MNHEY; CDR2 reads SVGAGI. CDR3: CASSSLGLAGVNTGELFF. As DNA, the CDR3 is TGTGCCAGCAGTTCGCTGGGACTAGCGGGGGTAAACACCGGGGAGCTGTTTTTT.

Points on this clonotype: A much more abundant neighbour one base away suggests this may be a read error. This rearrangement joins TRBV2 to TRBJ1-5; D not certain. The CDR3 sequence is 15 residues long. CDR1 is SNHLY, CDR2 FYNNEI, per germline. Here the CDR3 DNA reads TGTGCCAGCAGTGAGGAAAGGATAATCAATCAGCACCAGCATTTT. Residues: CASSEERIINQHQHF.

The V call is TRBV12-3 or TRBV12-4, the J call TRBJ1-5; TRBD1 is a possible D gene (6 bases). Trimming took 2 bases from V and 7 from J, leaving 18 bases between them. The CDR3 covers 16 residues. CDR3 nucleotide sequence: TGTGCCAGCAGTTTATGGGGGGACAAATTCGGGCAGCCCCAGCATTTT. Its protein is CASSLWGDKFGQPQHF.

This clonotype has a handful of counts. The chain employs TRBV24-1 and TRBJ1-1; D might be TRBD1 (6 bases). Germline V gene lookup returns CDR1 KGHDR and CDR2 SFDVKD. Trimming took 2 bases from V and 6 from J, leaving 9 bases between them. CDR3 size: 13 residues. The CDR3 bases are TGTGCCACCAGTGATTCAGGGGTACCTGAAGCTTTCTTT. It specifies CATSDSGVPEAFF.

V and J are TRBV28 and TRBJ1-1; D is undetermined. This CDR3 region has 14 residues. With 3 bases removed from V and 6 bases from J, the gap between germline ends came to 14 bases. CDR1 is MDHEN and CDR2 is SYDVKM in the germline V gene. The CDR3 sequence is CASSLTSLRAEAFF. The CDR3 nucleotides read TGTGCCAGCAGTTTGACCTCTCTGAGGGCTGAAGCTTTCTTT.

CDR3 nucleotide sequence: TGTGCCAGCACAGATCCCAAAGTTTTCTCTGGAAACACCATATATTTT. It yields the protein CASTDPKVFSGNTIYF. The chain carries TRBV12-3 or TRBV12-4 and TRBJ1-3; no clear D gene. V was pared by 7 bases and J by 0 bases, with 16 bases between. This CDR3 spans 16 amino acids.